This TCR beta chain was recovered during a study of response to subunit inactivated influenza vaccine. Findings of the study overall: Each seasonal influenza vaccination, the authors suggested, recruits few new T cells.

TCRdb re-derived calls from the RT-PCR reads in MiXCR, one entry per CDR3 protein. Here the sample spans around 530,000 distinct CDR3 sequences, approximately 15% being singletons. Only a few counts were recorded for this clonotype. The antigen remains undetermined. The material sequenced was CD4+ T cells sorted from PBMCs, taken less than 25 months after vaccination. The clonotype comes from a man between 50 and 70 years old who received an inactivated influenza vaccine.

The CDR3 sequence is CASSDFIGYGQPQHF. Here the CDR3 DNA reads TGTGCCAGCAGTGATTTTATTGGGTACGGGCAGCCCCAGCATTTT. This chain links TRBV6-1 with TRBJ1-5; no definite D call. The CDR3 covers 15 residues. The V gene's germline CDR1 is MNHNS and CDR2 SASEGT. Trimming removed 3 bases from V and 7 bases from J, with 16 bases in between.